This passage covers 10 T cell receptor beta chains from one sample sequenced in a study of response to subunit inactivated influenza vaccine. TCRdb fed the RT-PCR reads into MiXCR, producing one record per CDR3 protein. The sample records 860,000 or so distinct CDR3 sequences, approximately 22% being singletons. The sequencing used PBMCs from blood, collected about 5 days after vaccination. The receptors here all came from a man in his fifties or sixties who received an inactivated influenza vaccine.

This clonotype appeared a few times. The V gene is TRBV28, the J gene TRBJ2-7; the D is unclear. The CDR3 has 15 amino acids. CDR1 and CDR2 from the germline V gene are MDHEN and SYDVKM. The V end was cut by 6 bases, the J end by 6 bases, with 21 bases between. CDR3 coding DNA: TGTGCCAGCAGCCCCTTTGTGAAGGGAATCCCCGAGCAGTACTTC. It is translated as CASSPFVKGIPEQYF.

This clonotype has more than one count but fewer than ten. The chain joins TRBV12-3 or TRBV12-4 to TRBJ1-6; a possible D gene is TRBD1 (6 bases). The CDR3 is 17 residues long. V was shortened by 5 bases and J by 7 bases, with 21 bases between the two germline ends. The CDR3 coding sequence is TGTGCCAGCAGTCATCCCCGTCGGGGGGGCCGAAATTCACCCCTCCACTTT. Translation gives CASSHPRRGGRNSPLHF.

This clonotype was counted between two and nine times. The V call is TRBV2, the J call TRBJ1-3; no clear D gene. The germline gives CDR1 SNHLY, CDR2 FYNNEI. The CDR3 sequence is 14 residues long. The germline V and J ends were trimmed by 5 bases and 7 bases, with 15 bases remaining between them. The CDR3 nucleotides read TGTGCCAGCAGTCCTCGGACTACCGGGAACACCATATATTTT. This sequence encodes CASSPRTTGNTIYF.

V is TRBV6-5 and J is TRBJ2-7; 9 nucleotides match TRBD1. V lost 4 bases and J lost 3; bases outside the gene matches: 7. The CDR3 has 15 amino acids. Germline V lookup: CDR1 MNHEY, CDR2 SVGAGI. CDR3 protein: CASSSTGGFGYEQYF. CDR3 DNA: TGTGCCAGCAGTTCGACAGGGGGTTTTGGCTACGAGCAGTACTTC.

Ten or more counts support this clonotype. The CDR3 nucleotides read TGCAGCGTCGGGCAGACAGCTAACACTGAAGCTTTCTTT. Its translation is CSVGQTANTEAFF. The chain is built from TRBV29-1 and TRBJ1-1, with D perhaps TRBD1 (5 bases). Trimming left V 6 bases short and J 2 bases short, with 13 bases between. Germline CDR1 is SQVTM and CDR2 is ANQGSEA. CDR3 length: 13 amino acids.

This clonotype turned up a few times. This chain connects TRBV7-9 to TRBJ1-1; weak D call: TRBD1 (6 bases). CDR1 is SEHNR, CDR2 FQNEAQ, per germline (reference sequence). This CDR3 spans 13 amino acids. Deletions cut 4 bases from V and 5 bases from J, with 11 bases between. CDR3 nucleotides: TGTGCCAGCAGCTCCTTCCAGGGGACTGAAGCTTTCTTT. Protein product: CASSSFQGTEAFF.

V gene TRBV2 combines with J gene TRBJ2-5, with 10 bases identical to TRBD2. The CDR3 sequence is 16 residues long. Germline CDR1 SNHLY, CDR2 FYNNEI. The junction had 9 bases not matched to a gene; V was cut back by 6 bases and J by 2 bases. For the CDR3, the DNA is TGTGCCAGCAGAAGACCGCTAGCGGGGGCACAAGAGACCCAGTACTTC. It specifies CASRRPLAGAQETQYF.

This clonotype was observed a handful of times. The chain recombines TRBV6-5 with TRBJ2-7; 8 bases line up with TRBD1. Germline assignment: CDR1 MNHEY and CDR2 SVGAGI. V was clipped by 2 bases and J by 0 bases; unmatched bases: 3. This CDR3 has 15 residues. CDR3 sequence (DNA): TGTGCCAGCAGTTACGGACAGGGCCTCTCCTACGAGCAGTACTTC. Translating gives CASSYGQGLSYEQYF.

This clonotype was observed a handful of times. The chain carries TRBV6-5 and TRBJ2-7; D gene ambiguous. The CDR3 is 14 residues long. Germline CDR1 reads MNHEY; CDR2 reads SVGAGI. V was clipped by 1 base and J by 3 bases, with 10 bases between them. The DNA for the CDR3 is TGTGCCAGCAGTTACTACGGCCGGATCTACGAGCAGTACTTC. Translation: CASSYYGRIYEQYF.

Here the CDR3 DNA reads TGTGCCAGCCCCAGCGGGAGCTCCTACAATGAGCAGTTCTTC. It translates to CASPSGSSYNEQFF. This chain connects TRBV6-4 to TRBJ2-1; 8 positions agree with TRBD2. Germline CDR1 and CDR2: MRHNA and SNTAGT. The CDR3 totals 14 residues. V shed 8 bases, J shed 0 bases, and the junction held 3 bases outside the gene matches.